These T cell receptor beta chains were read from a single sample in a study of blood T cell repertoires in COVID-19. Here immunoSEQ multiplex PCR was the method, and the copy in TCRdb shows in-frame clones only, minus some. The sample has about 480,000 clones; approximately 89% are singletons. The specimen was peripheral blood. These receptors were collected from a woman between 45 and 65 years old with COVID-19, enrolled during active disease. The CDR3 runs from the conserved cysteine through the conserved F or W. The D gene is left open where the match is weak. A clone size is listed for some rows: how often the clone was seen (once, few, many), or a class if it is expanded.

j_call | d_call | v_call | clone_size | cdr3_aa | cdr3_nt
TRBJ2-7 | TRBD1 | TRBV18 | - | CASSPPTGALTDEQYF | TGTGCCAGCTCACCGCCTACAGGGGCCCTCACCGACGAGCAGTACTTC
TRBJ1-6 | TRBD1 | TRBV7-9 | many | CASSSDRGGSPLHF | TGTGCCAGCAGCTCCGACAGGGGCGGATCACCCCTCCACTTT
TRBJ1-1 | - | TRBV14 | once | CASSLLVAGTEAFF | TGTGCCAGCAGCCTTCTCGTGGCAGGCACTGAAGCTTTCTTT
TRBJ1-1 | TRBD1 | TRBV6-1 | - | CASSDPGGGMNTEAFF | TGTGCCAGCAGTGATCCAGGGGGCGGAATGAACACTGAAGCTTTCTTT
TRBJ2-7 | - | TRBV13 | - | CASSSSSYEQYF | TGTGCCAGCAGCTCTAGTTCCTACGAGCAGTACTTC
TRBJ1-2 | TRBD1 | TRBV5-1 | - | CASSDRGLNYGYTF | TGCGCCAGCTCGGACAGGGGCTTAAACTATGGCTACACCTTC
TRBJ1-1 | TRBD1 | TRBV18 | - | CASSPPDRGLGTEAFF | TGTGCCAGCTCACCACCGGACAGGGGGCTGGGCACTGAAGCTTTCTTT
TRBJ1-2 | TRBD1 | TRBV6-5 | - | CASSKQGNGYTF | TGTGCCAGCAGTAAACAGGGGAACGGCTACACCTTC
TRBJ1-2 | - | TRBV12-3/TRBV12-4 | - | CASSLVAHGYTF | TGTGCCAGCAGTTTAGTAGCCCATGGCTACACCTTC
TRBJ2-7 | - | TRBV7-9 | - | CASSRSWEQEGSF | TGTGCCAGCAGCCGATCCTGGGAGCAAGAAGGATCTTTC
TRBJ2-3 | TRBD2 | TRBV11-2 | - | CASSSMTSGTDTQYF | TGTGCCAGCAGCTCCATGACTAGCGGGACAGATACGCAGTATTTT
TRBJ2-3 | TRBD2 | TRBV4-1 | - | CASSQGSWGLAGGPQYF | TGCGCCAGCAGCCAAGGGTCCTGGGGCCTAGCGGGGGGCCCGCAGTATTTT
TRBJ1-4 | - | TRBV5-6 | few | CASSIGQYNEKLFF | TGTGCCAGCAGCATCGGACAGTATAATGAAAAACTGTTTTTT
TRBJ2-2 | - | TRBV11-1 | - | CASSRQVNTGELFF | TGTGCCAGCAGCCGACAGGTCAACACCGGGGAGCTGTTTTTT
TRBJ1-1 | - | TRBV12-3/TRBV12-4 | - | CASSRTGQSTFF | TGTGCCAGCAGTCGTACCGGACAGTCTACTTTCTTT
TRBJ2-3 | - | TRBV18 | - | CASSPYITDTQYF | TGTGCCAGCTCACCTTATATCACAGATACGCAGTATTTT
TRBJ1-5 | TRBD1 | TRBV6-1 | few | CASSEQGAGNQPQHF | TGTGCCAGCAGTGAACAGGGGGCTGGCAATCAGCCCCAGCATTTT